The present T cell receptor (beta chain) was sequenced within a study of cytomegalovirus exposure and HLA in healthy donors. General study findings and limits: Later on, an analysis showed TCR association rates differing by HLA locus, with DRB1 the most and HLA-C the fewest. Several of the most significant clusters appeared linked to common viral pathogens, based on a later analysis.

Primers: 60 Vbeta forward and 13 Jbeta reverse. Sequencing used immunoSEQ multiplex PCR; TCRdb keeps in-frame clones, though not all of them. The sample contains around 150,000 clones, about 77% of which appear only once. Germline-derived CDR1 and CDR2 are SGHRS and YFSETQ. The CDR3 length is 15 residues. V lost 4 bases to trimming and J lost 4 bases; unmatched junction nucleotides: 3. Of note for this clone: Its specificity is not known.

What was sequenced was PBMCs. The TCR was taken from a man aged 18 to 35 in good health and CMV-seropositive. The chain has TRBV5-1 and TRBJ2-1; TRBD2 agrees at 12 bases. The chain's CDR3 is CASSRLAGVYNEQFF. CDR3 nucleotides: TGCGCCAGCAGCCGACTAGCGGGGGTTTACAATGAGCAGTTCTTC.